This T cell receptor (beta chain) was profiled in a study of shared clonotypes between healthy human individuals. This CDR3 region has 17 residues. The V and J ends lost 1 base and 9 bases, in that order; junction bases with no gene match: 15. CDR1 and CDR2 from the germline V gene are MNHNS and SASEGT. Sequenced by immunoSEQ multiplex PCR; TCRdb stores in-frame clones only, minus some. The repertoire consists of about 2.3 million clones, with around 93% occurring once and the leading ten covering 0.37%. This chain connects TRBV6-1 to TRBJ2-7; TRBD2 matches at 10 bases. Material for sequencing was naive CD4+ T cells from PBMCs. Subset indicated: CD45RA+ positively selected. The clonotype was recovered from a young man in good health. Some clones in this sample may be carry-over from other donors' samples. For the CDR3, the DNA is TGTGCCAGCAGTGAAGAGGGGGTAGCGGGAGGTAGACTGGTGCAGTACTTC. Amino acid sequence: CASSEEGVAGGRLVQYF.